The entry below describes one T cell receptor (beta chain). The CDR3 covers 12 residues. Germline V CDR1 and CDR2: DFQATT, SNEGSKA (reference sequence). With 0 bases removed from V and 8 bases from J, the gap between germline ends came to 8 bases. The data were taken from a study of T cells after yellow fever vaccination. Using its own MiXCR run on the 5' RACE reads, TCRdb lists one record per CDR3 protein. The sample shows about 550,000 distinct CDR3 sequences, 15% to 20% of them seen only once. This clonotype was sampled from a man between 25 and 39 years old who received the YFV17D yellow fever vaccine. The starting material was PBMCs, obtained 15 days after the yellow fever booster vaccination. The gene calls are TRBV20-1 and TRBJ1-5; D is unresolved. The chain's CDR3 is CSAREGFEPQHF. DNA of the CDR3: TGCAGTGCTAGAGAGGGTTTTGAGCCCCAGCATTTT.